Presented here are 23 T cell receptor beta chains from one specimen sequenced in a study of spatial heterogeneity in lung cancer. No antigens are known for them. Time point here: sample taken at primary tumor resection. Study-level findings and limits: It was found that expanded intratumoral alpha and beta TCR counts tracked tumor mutation counts.

TCRdb re-called the 5' RACE reads with MiXCR, one entry per CDR3 protein. The sample holds about 5,700 distinct CDR3 sequences, around 15% seen once. The material sequenced was lung tumor tissue, taken at surgery. Every receptor here comes from a female donor with early-stage non-small cell lung cancer.

In its sample, this clonotype ranks as medium-sized. The rearrangement links TRBV21-1 to TRBJ1-2. TRBV21-1 is noted as a pseudogene. CDR3 length equals 16 residues. This chain's CDR3 is CASSKVGGRPNYGYTF. DNA for the CDR3: TGTGCCAGCAGCAAAGTAGGAGGCAGGCCTAACTATGGCTACACCTTC.

By sample fraction, this clonotype is medium-sized. This chain uses TRBV29-1 with TRBJ1-5; 7 bases are shared with TRBD1. The CDR3 contains 14 residues. Germline CDR1 and CDR2: SQVTM and ANQGSEA. V lost 7 bases to trimming and J lost 0 bases; unmatched junction nucleotides: 6. The CDR3 region has the DNA TGCAGCGCAGGGGGAGTTAATAGCAATCAGCCCCAGCATTTT. Translated: CSAGGVNSNQPQHF.

The chain links TRBV14 to TRBJ2-7; TRBD1 aligns across 8 bases. CDR3 length equals 16 residues. The V gene end was trimmed by 2 bases and the J gene end by 5 bases; junction bases not matched to a gene: 11. In germline, CDR1 is SGHDN, CDR2 FVKESK. The CDR3 is CASSQPSRGLLDEQYF. As DNA, the CDR3 is TGTGCCAGCAGCCAACCTTCCAGGGGGCTGCTCGACGAGCAGTACTTC.

By its share, this clonotype is medium-sized. V usage is TRBV7-2 and J usage is TRBJ2-1, with D perhaps TRBD1 (6 bases). Germline CDR1 SGHTA, CDR2 FQGNSA. The CDR3 is 14 amino acids. V was trimmed by 1 base and J by 5 bases, leaving 9 bases between them. The chain's CDR3 is CASSLGGLNNEQFF. CDR3 coding DNA: TGTGCCAGCAGCTTAGGGGGGCTTAACAATGAGCAGTTCTTC.

This clonotype counts as medium-sized (0.01 to 0.1%). This sequence joins TRBV5-6 and TRBJ2-7, with D possibly TRBD1 on 5 matching bases. This CDR3 comprises 14 residues. Trimming pared 4 bases from V and 3 bases from J, leaving 14 bases between. Germline V gene lookup returns CDR1 SGHDT and CDR2 YYEEEE. The CDR3 DNA reads as TGTGCCAGCAGCCCCGACAGTAACAGCTACGAGCAGTACTTC. This encodes CASSPDSNSYEQYF.

In this sample, this clonotype turned up many times. The chain uses TRBV18 and TRBJ2-7, with 8 bases matching TRBD1. The CDR3 has 16 residues. V was clipped by 4 bases and J by 5 bases; unmatched bases: 13. The germline gives CDR1 KGHSH, CDR2 LQKENI. The CDR3: CASSLTGSGQGHEQYV. The CDR3 DNA sequence: TGTGCCAGCTCACTAACCGGATCCGGACAGGGCCACGAGCAGTACGTC.

The rearrangement joins TRBV13 to TRBJ2-5, with D perhaps TRBD2 (5 bases). This CDR3 region has 16 residues. In germline, CDR1 is PRHDT, CDR2 FYEKMQ (reference sequence). Between the trimmed V and J ends, which lost 5 bases and 1 base, there was a span of 17 bases. CDR3 sequence reads: CASSLSYPGSQETQYF. In DNA form, the CDR3 reads TGTGCCAGCAGCCTCAGCTACCCGGGGTCCCAAGAGACCCAGTACTTC.

In its sample, this clonotype ranks as medium-sized. The V call is TRBV30, the J call TRBJ2-1; 15 bases are a match to TRBD2. This CDR3 is built from 13 residues. The junction had 3 bases not matched to a gene; V was cut back by 6 bases and J by 9 bases. Germline CDR1 reads GTSNPN; CDR2 reads SVGIG (reference sequence). The CDR3 nucleotides read TGTGCCTGTGGACTAGCGGGAGGGACTGAGCAGTTCTTC. It yields the protein CACGLAGGTEQFF.

V is TRBV6-4 and J is TRBJ2-1, with 8 bases lining up with TRBD1. The CDR3 consists of 17 residues. J gave up 4 bases and V 0 bases, and 8 bases lay outside the gene matches. CDR1 and CDR2 from the germline V gene are MRHNA and SNTAGT. This CDR3 is CASSDSIGTGGYNEQFF. CDR3 nucleotide sequence: TGTGCCAGCAGTGACTCGATAGGGACAGGCGGTTACAATGAGCAGTTCTTC.

The J gene is TRBJ2-5, the V gene TRBV10-3, with TRBD2 as a possible D gene (5 bases). Per the germline V gene, CDR1 is ENHRY and CDR2 is SYGVKD. This CDR3 is 15 amino acids long. V was clipped by 3 bases and J by 2 bases, with 13 bases between them. The CDR3 reads CAISDGLAAQETQYF. The CDR3 bases are TGTGCCATCAGTGATGGTCTAGCCGCTCAAGAGACCCAGTACTTC.

This clonotype ranks as medium-sized. CDR3 nucleotide sequence: TGTGCCAGCAGCTTAAGCCCGGGACTAGCCGGGGAGCTGTTTTTT. This sequence encodes CASSLSPGLAGELFF. V is TRBV7-3 and J is TRBJ2-2, with 8 nucleotides matching TRBD2. CDR3 length equals 15 residues. Germline V gives CDR1 SGHTA, CDR2 FQGTGA. The V gene end was trimmed by 1 base and the J gene end by 6 bases; junction bases not matched to a gene: 4.

This clonotype was found many times. The V gene is TRBV14, the J gene TRBJ1-6; the D is unclear. Trimming stripped 2 bases from V and 0 bases from J, with 5 bases between. This CDR3 spans 15 amino acids. Germline values: CDR1 SGHDN, CDR2 FVKESK. The CDR3 protein is CASSQQSSYNSPLHF. As DNA, the CDR3 is TGTGCCAGCAGCCAACAGAGCTCCTATAATTCACCCCTCCACTTT.

This clonotype is judged medium-sized (0.01 to 0.1%). The chain employs TRBV2 and TRBJ2-2; possibly TRBD1 for D (5 bases). The germline CDR1 and CDR2 sequences are SNHLY and FYNNEI. V lost 4 bases and J 4 bases, leaving 7 bases between the germline ends. This CDR3 contains 13 residues. CDR3 region: CASSGQTTGELFF. The CDR3 DNA reads TGTGCCAGCAGTGGACAGACCACCGGGGAGCTGTTTTTT.

This clonotype is medium-sized. The DNA for the CDR3 is TGCAGTGCTAGAGATAGATGGGACAGGGGGCCTGGCTACACCTTC. This sequence encodes CSARDRWDRGPGYTF. The rearrangement joins TRBV20-1 to TRBJ1-2; 12 positions agree with TRBD1. This CDR3 comprises 15 residues. Germline V gene data show CDR1 as DFQATT and CDR2 as SNEGSKA (reference sequence). Trimming at V came to 0 bases and at J to 7 bases, leaving 6 bases not matched to a gene.

By proportion, this clonotype is medium-sized. Here the CDR3 DNA reads TGTGCCAGCTCGCCGGGACTAGCGGGAGCGTGGATTGGAGATACGCAGTATTTT. It codes for CASSPGLAGAWIGDTQYF. The chain joins TRBV18 to TRBJ2-3; 14 positions agree with TRBD2. V dropped 6 bases and J dropped 5; count of bases not matched to a gene: 13. The CDR3 is 18 residues long. In germline, CDR1 is KGHSH, CDR2 LQKENI.

This clonotype qualifies as medium-sized (0.01 to 0.1%). The chain couples TRBV29-1 to TRBJ1-6; no clear D gene. Trimming removed 7 bases at V and 10 bases at J, with 2 bases between. The CDR3 runs to 8 residues. Germline V gives CDR1 SQVTM, CDR2 ANQGSEA. The CDR3 DNA follows: TGCAGCGCCTCACCCCTCCACTTT. Encoded protein: CSASPLHF.

In its sample, this clonotype was seen a few times. The chain links TRBV25-1 to TRBJ1-2; 7 positions match TRBD1. This CDR3 is 15 amino acids long. Germline-derived CDR1 and CDR2 are MGHDK and SYGVNS. V was clipped by 5 bases and J by 4 bases; unmatched bases: 10. The DNA for the CDR3 is TGTGCCAGCAGTAGAGACGGCCGGACAGGCTATGGCTACACCTTC. Residues: CASSRDGRTGYGYTF.

This clonotype was found many times. The chain recombines TRBV20-1 with TRBJ2-3; 15 bases match TRBD2. Germline V gives CDR1 DFQATT, CDR2 SNEGSKA (reference sequence). CDR3 length: 19 amino acids. The trim removed 3 bases at V and 6 bases at J, leaving 16 bases unmatched. DNA of the CDR3: TGCAGTGCTAGGGGCCCGGGACTAGCGGGAGGCGGGCGTCAGGATACGCAGTATTTT. Protein: CSARGPGLAGGGRQDTQYF.

Sample share makes this clonotype medium-sized. This chain links TRBV20-1 with TRBJ1-1, with D possibly matching TRBD1 (6 bases). The CDR3 has 14 amino acids. The V and J ends lost 6 bases and 4 bases respectively, with 18 bases between them. From germline, CDR1 is DFQATT and CDR2 SNEGSKA (reference sequence). In DNA, the CDR3 is TGCAGTGCATCACCGGACAGCCGAATCACTGAAGCTTTCTTT. It translates to CSASPDSRITEAFF.

This clonotype rates as medium-sized (0.01 to 0.1%). V usage is TRBV24-1 and J usage is TRBJ2-3; TRBD1 matches 10 bases. Germline values: CDR1 KGHDR, CDR2 SFDVKD. V dropped 6 bases and J dropped 2; count of bases not matched to a gene: 16. CDR3 length: 19 residues. CDR3 sequence (DNA): TGTGCCACCAGTTCCGCGGGACAGGGGTGGACTAGCTCCACAGATACGCAGTATTTT. Protein product: CATSSAGQGWTSSTDTQYF.

By its share, this clonotype is medium-sized. J is TRBJ1-5 and V is TRBV12-3 or TRBV12-4; a possible D gene is TRBD1 (6 bases). This CDR3 comprises 13 residues. Trimming shortened V by 4 bases and J by 11 bases, and 15 bases separated the two germline ends. The DNA for the CDR3 is TGTGCCAGCAGTTGGGACACCGGAGGGTCCCAGCATTTT. Residues: CASSWDTGGSQHF.

This clonotype counts as medium-sized (0.01 to 0.1%). The chain combines TRBV5-1 with TRBJ2-3; D remains unclear. V was trimmed by 2 bases and J by 2 bases, leaving 6 bases between them. The CDR3 is 13 residues long. Germline V gene data show CDR1 as SGHRS and CDR2 as YFSETQ. CDR3 protein: CASSLSNTDTQYF. The CDR3 bases are TGCGCCAGCAGCTTAAGCAACACAGATACGCAGTATTTT.

The sample holds many counts of this clonotype. The rearrangement uses TRBV7-9 and TRBJ2-7, with a weak D call TRBD2 (5 bases). Germline CDR1 and CDR2: SEHNR and FQNEAQ (reference sequence). The V end lost 1 base, the J end lost 3 bases, and 10 bases lay between the germline ends. The CDR3 spans 14 residues. The CDR3 DNA follows: TGTGCCAGCAGCTTAGACGGGGTGGGCTACGAGCAGTACGTC. Protein: CASSLDGVGYEQYV.